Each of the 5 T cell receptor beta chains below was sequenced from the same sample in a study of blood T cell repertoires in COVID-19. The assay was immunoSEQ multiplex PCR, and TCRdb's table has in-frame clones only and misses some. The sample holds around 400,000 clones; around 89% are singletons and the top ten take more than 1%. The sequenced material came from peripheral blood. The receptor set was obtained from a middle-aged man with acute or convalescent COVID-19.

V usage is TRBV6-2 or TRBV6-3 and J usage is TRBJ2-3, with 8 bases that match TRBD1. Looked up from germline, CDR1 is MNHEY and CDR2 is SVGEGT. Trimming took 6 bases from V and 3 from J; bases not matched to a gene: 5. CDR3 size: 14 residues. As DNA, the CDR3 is TGTGCCAGCAGCCGGACAGGGAAGACAGATACGCAGTATTTT. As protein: CASSRTGKTDTQYF.

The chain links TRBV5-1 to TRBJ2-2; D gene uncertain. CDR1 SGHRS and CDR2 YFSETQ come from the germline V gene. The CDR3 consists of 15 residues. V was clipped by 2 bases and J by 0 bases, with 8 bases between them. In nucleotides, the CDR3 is TGCGCCAGCAGCTTAGCTCGATCGAACACCGGGGAGCTGTTTTTT. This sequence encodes CASSLARSNTGELFF.

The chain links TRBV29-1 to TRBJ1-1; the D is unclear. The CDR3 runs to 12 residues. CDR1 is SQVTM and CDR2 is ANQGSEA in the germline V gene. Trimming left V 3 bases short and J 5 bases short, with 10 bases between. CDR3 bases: TGCAGCGTTGATGTAGGGAGGACTGAAGCTTTCTTT. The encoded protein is CSVDVGRTEAFF.

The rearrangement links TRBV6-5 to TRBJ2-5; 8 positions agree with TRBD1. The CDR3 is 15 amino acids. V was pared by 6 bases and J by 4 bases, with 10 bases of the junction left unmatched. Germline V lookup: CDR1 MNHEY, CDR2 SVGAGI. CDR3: CASRKVGQGGETQYF. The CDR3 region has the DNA TGTGCCAGCAGGAAGGTTGGACAGGGTGGAGAGACCCAGTACTTC.

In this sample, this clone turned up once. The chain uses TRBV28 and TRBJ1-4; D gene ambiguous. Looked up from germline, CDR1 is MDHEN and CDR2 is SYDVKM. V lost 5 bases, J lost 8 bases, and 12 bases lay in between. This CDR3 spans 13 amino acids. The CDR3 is CASSQTWEEKLFF. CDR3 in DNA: TGTGCCAGCAGTCAAACGTGGGAGGAAAAACTGTTTTTT. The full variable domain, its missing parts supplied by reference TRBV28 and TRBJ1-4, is DVKVTQSSRYLVKRTGEKVFLECVQDMDHENMFWYRQDPGLGLRLIYFSYDVKMKEKGDIPEGYSVSREKKERFSLILESASTNQTSMYLCASSQTWEEKLFFGSGTQLSVL.